This passage covers 25 T cell receptor beta chains from one sample sequenced in a study of blood T cell repertoires in COVID-19. This table comes from immunoSEQ multiplex PCR, and its TCRdb copy is limited to in-frame clones, with some not included. The data show 200,000 to 250,000 clones, approximately 80% seen once. Sequenced: peripheral blood. These TCRs come from a woman aged 45-59 years with acute or convalescent COVID-19.

V usage is TRBV19 and J usage is TRBJ1-1, with D unresolved. CDR3 length equals 11 residues. Deletions cut 4 bases from V and 8 bases from J, with 8 bases between. Germline V gene sequence: CDR1 LNHDA, CDR2 SQIVND (reference sequence). DNA for the CDR3: TGTGCCAGTAGTAAGCTCGCAGAAGCTTTCTTT. Amino acid sequence: CASSKLAEAFF. Full variable domain (missing parts from reference TRBV19 and TRBJ1-1): DGGITQSPKYLFRKEGQNVTLSCEQNLNHDAMYWYRQDPGQGLRLIYYSQIVNDFQKGDIAEGYSVSREKKESFPLTVTSAQKNPTAFYLCASSKLAEAFFGQGTRLTVV.

The rearrangement uses TRBV4-2 and TRBJ1-5; 7 positions match TRBD1. There are 15 residues in the CDR3. Germline assignment: CDR1 LGHNA and CDR2 YNFKEQ. V shed 4 bases, J shed 4 bases, and the junction held 7 bases outside the gene matches. The CDR3 is CASSPTGFGNQPQHF. The CDR3 region has the DNA TGTGCCAGCAGCCCGACAGGGTTTGGGAATCAGCCCCAGCATTTT.

This chain connects TRBV11-1 to TRBJ1-2; D might be TRBD1 (5 bases). Looked up from germline, CDR1 is SGHAT and CDR2 is FQDESV (reference sequence). The CDR3 is 13 residues long. The V end was cut by 6 bases, the J end by 1 base, with 9 bases between. The CDR3 DNA is TGTGCCAGCAGTGTGGACAATAACTATGGCTACACCTTC. It codes for CASSVDNNYGYTF.

This chain links TRBV12-3 or TRBV12-4 with TRBJ1-4; D gene unclear. V dropped 0 bases and J dropped 5 bases, with 4 bases sitting between them. This CDR3 has 13 residues. The CDR3 nucleotides read TGTGCCAGCAGTTTAGCACAGAATGAAAAACTGTTTTTT. Translation gives CASSLAQNEKLFF.

The chain carries TRBV27 and TRBJ1-5, with 8 nucleotides matching TRBD1. V lost 9 bases and J lost 9; bases outside the gene matches: 10. Germline CDR1 and CDR2: MNHEY and SMNVEV (reference sequence). The CDR3 has 13 residues. Written as DNA, the CDR3 is TGTGCCAGGGAAGGACAGGGACTACGGCCCCAGCATTTT. This codes for CAREGQGLRPQHF.

Only a few counts were recorded for this clone. The chain uses TRBV6-2 or TRBV6-3 and TRBJ2-7, with TRBD1 matching 8 bases. The germline CDR1 and CDR2 sequences are MNHEY and SVGEGT. The CDR3 length is 13 residues. With 5 bases clipped from V and 2 bases from J, the junction kept 2 bases outside the gene matches. CDR3 bases: TGTGCCAGCAGTGGGACAGGCCCCTACGAGCAGTACTTC. Residues: CASSGTGPYEQYF.

This chain joins TRBV27 and TRBJ1-5; D call uncertain. Germline CDR1 reads MNHEY; CDR2 reads SMNVEV (reference sequence). This CDR3 is built from 14 residues. Deletions cut 2 bases from V and 3 bases from J, with 8 bases between. Written as DNA, the CDR3 is TGTGCCAGCAGTTTACTCGGGGTCAATCAGCCCCAGCATTTT. This codes for CASSLLGVNQPQHF.

V gene TRBV6-5 combines with J gene TRBJ2-1; a possible D gene is TRBD2 (6 bases). Germline V gene lookup returns CDR1 MNHEY and CDR2 SVGAGI. The CDR3 is 16 amino acids. V lost 1 base to trimming and J lost 3 bases, with 13 bases between them. The chain's CDR3 is CASSYFGGTGYNEQFF. The CDR3 coding sequence is TGTGCCAGCAGTTACTTTGGCGGGACCGGCTACAATGAGCAGTTCTTC.

The V call is TRBV5-1, the J call TRBJ2-7; TRBD1 is a possible D gene (6 bases). This CDR3 has 14 residues. In germline, CDR1 is SGHRS, CDR2 YFSETQ. Trimming removed 4 bases from V and 2 bases from J, with 13 bases in between. The CDR3 is CASSRDNSPYEQYF. The CDR3 nucleotides are TGCGCCAGCAGCAGGGACAATTCCCCCTACGAGCAGTACTTC.

This clone has a handful of counts. The rearrangement links TRBV15 to TRBJ2-5; D not resolved. Looked up from germline, CDR1 is LNHNV and CDR2 is YYDKDF (reference sequence). V lost 0 bases, J lost 7 bases, and 6 bases lay in between. The length of the CDR3 is 12 residues. CDR3 coding DNA: TGTGCCACCAGCAGAGATCAGCGGACCCAGTACTTC. Translation gives CATSRDQRTQYF.

The J gene is TRBJ2-3, the V gene TRBV7-3, with a tentative D call TRBD2 (6 bases). V lost 5 bases to trimming and J lost 4 bases, with 22 bases between them. Germline CDR1 SGHTA, CDR2 FQGTGA. The CDR3 is 17 amino acids. The CDR3 DNA is TGTGCCAGCAGCCTTAGCGGCGGGGCTGGCTACGCAGATACGCAGTATTTT. Its protein product is CASSLSGGAGYADTQYF.

This clone has a handful of counts. The chain carries TRBV20-1 and TRBJ2-7; no clear D gene. V gave up 3 bases and J gave up 3 bases, with 6 bases separating them. Germline CDR1 reads DFQATT; CDR2 reads SNEGSKA (reference sequence). The CDR3 sequence is 11 residues long. Written as DNA, the CDR3 is TGCAGTGCTAGTCTAGACTACGAGCAGTACTTC. It codes for CSASLDYEQYF.

The V and J genes are TRBV28 and TRBJ1-1; D may be TRBD1 (6 bases). Looked up from germline, CDR1 is MDHEN and CDR2 is SYDVKM. The germline V and J ends were trimmed by 5 bases and 1 base, with 14 bases remaining between them. The CDR3 has 15 residues. CDR3 in amino acids: CASSLRGTRNTEAFF. As DNA, the CDR3 is TGTGCCAGCAGTCTCAGAGGGACAAGGAACACTGAAGCTTTCTTT.

The chain combines TRBV18 with TRBJ1-1, with 7 nucleotides matching TRBD1. Germline V gene data show CDR1 as KGHSH and CDR2 as LQKENI. The CDR3 contains 15 residues. V was pared by 4 bases and J by 0 bases, with 5 bases of the junction left unmatched. CDR3 DNA sequence: TGTGCCAGCTCACAGGGGGCCCTAATGAACACTGAAGCTTTCTTT. Encoded protein: CASSQGALMNTEAFF. Full variable domain (remainder filled in from reference TRBV18 and TRBJ1-1): NAGVMQNPRHLVRRRGQEARLRCSPMKGHSHVYWYRQLPEEGLKFMVYLQKENIIDESGMPKERFSAEFPKEGPSILRIQQVVRGDSAAYFCASSQGALMNTEAFFGQGTRLTVV.

This clone was counted a single time. The rearrangement links TRBV7-2 to TRBJ1-5; 11 bases match TRBD1. Germline V gene data show CDR1 as SGHTA and CDR2 as FQGNSA. This CDR3 is 16 amino acids long. The ends lost 5 bases at V and 5 bases at J; junction bases unmatched: 8. CDR3 loop: CASSRRTGGVDQPQHF. CDR3 in DNA: TGTGCCAGCAGCAGAAGGACAGGGGGCGTGGATCAGCCCCAGCATTTT.

The chain carries TRBV9 and TRBJ2-3; 7 bases are shared with TRBD2. After removal of 2 bases from V and 0 bases from J, the junction contained 3 bases not matched to a gene. The CDR3 length is 15 residues. Germline assignment: CDR1 SGDLS and CDR2 YYNGEE. Here the CDR3 reads CASSVFGGSTDTQYF. The CDR3 nucleotides are TGTGCCAGCAGCGTGTTCGGGGGGAGCACAGATACGCAGTATTTT. The full variable domain, in which reference TRBV9 and TRBJ2-3 provide the parts outside the CDR3, is DSGVTQTPKHLITATGQRVTLRCSPRSGDLSVYWYQQSLDQGLQFLIQYYNGEERAKGNILERFSAQQFPDLHSELNLSSLELGDSALYFCASSVFGGSTDTQYFGPGTRLTVL.

This chain joins TRBV5-1 and TRBJ2-7; D remains ambiguous. V was shortened by 4 bases and J by 2 bases, with 4 bases between the two germline ends. This CDR3 is 11 amino acids long. Germline V CDR1 and CDR2: SGHRS, YFSETQ. The CDR3 here is CASSQTYEQYF. The CDR3 nucleotides are TGCGCCAGCAGCCAGACCTACGAGCAGTACTTC.

As regards this clone: This specimen includes other DNA sequences encoding the same CDR3. V usage is TRBV7-9 and J usage is TRBJ1-5, with D unresolved. In germline, CDR1 is SEHNR, CDR2 FQNEAQ (reference sequence). The CDR3 has 12 residues. Trimming stripped 2 bases from V and 5 bases from J, with 4 bases between. The CDR3: CASSLTDQPQHF. CDR3 nucleotides: TGTGCCAGCAGCTTAACGGATCAGCCCCAGCATTTT.

The CDR3 reads CASSLTGQGAGSEKLFF. CDR3 nucleotide sequence: TGCGCCAGCAGCTTAACCGGACAGGGGGCGGGAAGTGAAAAACTGTTTTTT. The V gene is TRBV5-1, the J gene TRBJ1-4; 11 positions match TRBD1. There are 17 residues in the CDR3. In germline, CDR1 is SGHRS, CDR2 YFSETQ. V lost 2 bases and J lost 7; bases outside the gene matches: 10.

V gene TRBV7-9 combines with J gene TRBJ2-1; 7 nucleotides line up with TRBD2. The CDR3 is 15 residues long. With V trimmed by 5 bases and J by 4 bases, 8 bases remained unmatched. Germline lookup yields CDR1 SEHNR and CDR2 FQNEAQ (reference sequence). The CDR3 region is CASSRSGGRYNEQFF. The DNA of the CDR3 is TGTGCCAGCAGCCGGTCGGGGGGAAGGTACAATGAGCAGTTCTTC. Looking up the rest from reference TRBV7-9 and TRBJ2-1 gives the full variable domain: DTGVSQNPRHKITKRGQNVTFRCDPISEHNRLYWYRQTLGQGPEFLTYFQNEAQLEKSRLLSDRFSAERPKGSFSTLEIQRTEQGDSAMYLCASSRSGGRYNEQFFGPGTRLTVL.

V gene TRBV30 combines with J gene TRBJ1-1; D ambiguous. Trimming removed 6 bases from V and 0 bases from J, with 11 bases in between. From germline, CDR1 is GTSNPN and CDR2 SVGIG (reference sequence). The CDR3 loop spans 13 amino acids. This CDR3 is CACGSQVNTEAFF. In DNA, the CDR3 is TGTGCCTGCGGTTCCCAGGTGAACACTGAAGCTTTCTTT.

The chain is built from TRBV18 and TRBJ1-2, with D uncertain. The ends were cut back, 6 bases at V and 7 bases at J, with 15 bases in the middle. Germline V gives CDR1 KGHSH, CDR2 LQKENI. The CDR3 extends over 13 amino acids. CDR3 nucleotides: TGTGCCAGCTCCCCGAATGGAGAATTTGGCTACACCTTC. Translating gives CASSPNGEFGYTF.

V gene TRBV7-2 combines with J gene TRBJ1-2, with 10 bases identical to TRBD1. V lost 5 bases to trimming and J lost 2 bases; unmatched junction nucleotides: 5. Germline V gene lookup returns CDR1 SGHTA and CDR2 FQGNSA. The CDR3 is 15 amino acids. The CDR3 protein is CASSQGQGGNYGYTF. DNA of the CDR3: TGTGCCAGCAGCCAAGGACAGGGGGGCAACTATGGCTACACCTTC. Full variable domain (remainder filled in from reference TRBV7-2 and TRBJ1-2): GAGVSQSPSNKVTEKGKDVELRCDPISGHTALYWYRQSLGQGLEFLIYFQGNSAPDKSGLPSDRFSAERTGGSVSTLTIQRTQQEDSAVYLCASSQGQGGNYGYTFGSGTRLTVV.

In its sample, this clone was seen a few times. V is TRBV3-1 (or the pseudogene TRBV3-2) and J is TRBJ1-1, with D possibly TRBD1 on 5 matching bases. Looked up from germline, CDR1 is LGHDT and CDR2 is YNNKEL (reference sequence). The length of the CDR3 is 15 residues. The V gene lost 3 bases and the J gene lost 1 base, with 12 bases spanning the gap. The CDR3: CASSQGGAKNTEAFF. As DNA, the CDR3 is TGTGCCAGCAGCCAGGGAGGGGCGAAGAACACTGAAGCTTTCTTT.

The chain has TRBV19 and TRBJ2-1, with D perhaps TRBD2 (5 bases). Germline-derived CDR1 and CDR2 are LNHDA and SQIVND (reference sequence). This CDR3 is 14 amino acids long. Trimming removed 1 base at V and 7 bases at J, with 11 bases between. In DNA form, the CDR3 reads TGTGCCAGTAGTATAGGCGTGAGGAGGAATGAGCAGTTCTTC. It translates to CASSIGVRRNEQFF.